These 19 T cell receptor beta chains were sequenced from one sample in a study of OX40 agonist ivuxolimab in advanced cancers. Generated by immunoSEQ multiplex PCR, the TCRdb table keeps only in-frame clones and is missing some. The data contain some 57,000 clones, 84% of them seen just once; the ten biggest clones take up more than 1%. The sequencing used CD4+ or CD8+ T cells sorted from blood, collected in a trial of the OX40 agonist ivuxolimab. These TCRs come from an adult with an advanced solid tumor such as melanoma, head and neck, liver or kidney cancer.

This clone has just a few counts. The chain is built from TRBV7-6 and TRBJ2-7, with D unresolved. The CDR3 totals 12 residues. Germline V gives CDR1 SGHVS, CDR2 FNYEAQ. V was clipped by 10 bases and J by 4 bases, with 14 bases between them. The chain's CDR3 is CATSDDIYEQYF. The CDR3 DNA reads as TGTGCCACCTCCGACGACATTTACGAGCAGTACTTC.

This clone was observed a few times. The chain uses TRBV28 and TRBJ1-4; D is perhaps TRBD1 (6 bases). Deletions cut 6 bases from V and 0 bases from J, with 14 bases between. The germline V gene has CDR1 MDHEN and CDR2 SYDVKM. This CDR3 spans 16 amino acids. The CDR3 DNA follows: TGTGCCAGCAGCAGAGGGGGGTTTGCAACTAATGAAAAACTGTTTTTT. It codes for CASSRGGFATNEKLFF.

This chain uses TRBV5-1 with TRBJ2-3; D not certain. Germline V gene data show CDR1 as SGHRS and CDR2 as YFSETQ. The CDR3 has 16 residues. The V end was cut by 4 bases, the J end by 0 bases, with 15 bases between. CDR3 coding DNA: TGCGCCAGCAGCCCTGGTTCAACTTCTAGCACAGATACGCAGTATTTT. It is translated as CASSPGSTSSTDTQYF.

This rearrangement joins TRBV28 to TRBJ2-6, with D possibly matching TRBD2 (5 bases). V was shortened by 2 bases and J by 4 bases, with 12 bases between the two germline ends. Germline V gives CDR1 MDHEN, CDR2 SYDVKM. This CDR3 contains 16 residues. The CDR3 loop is CASSLMGIAGANVLTF. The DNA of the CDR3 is TGTGCCAGCAGTTTAATGGGGATAGCGGGGGCCAACGTCCTGACTTTC.

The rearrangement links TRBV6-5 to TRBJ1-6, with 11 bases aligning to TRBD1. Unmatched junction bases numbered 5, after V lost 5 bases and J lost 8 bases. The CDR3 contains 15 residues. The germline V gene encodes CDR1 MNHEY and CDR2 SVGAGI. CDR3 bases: TGTGCCAGCAGTAGGGGACAGGGGGTTGATTCACCCCTCCACTTT. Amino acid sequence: CASSRGQGVDSPLHF.

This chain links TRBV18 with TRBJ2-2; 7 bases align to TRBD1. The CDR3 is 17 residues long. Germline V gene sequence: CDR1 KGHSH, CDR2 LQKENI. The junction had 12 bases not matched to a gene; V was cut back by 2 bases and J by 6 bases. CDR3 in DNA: TGTGCCAGCTCACCAAGGTCGGCAGGGGGAAAGTCCGGGGAGCTGTTTTTT. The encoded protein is CASSPRSAGGKSGELFF.

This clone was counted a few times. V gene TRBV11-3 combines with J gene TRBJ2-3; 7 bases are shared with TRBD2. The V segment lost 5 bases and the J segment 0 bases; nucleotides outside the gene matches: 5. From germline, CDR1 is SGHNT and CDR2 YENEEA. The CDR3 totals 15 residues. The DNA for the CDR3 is TGTGCCAGCAGCCCCCGGCGGGGGAGCACAGATACGCAGTATTTT. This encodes CASSPRRGSTDTQYF.

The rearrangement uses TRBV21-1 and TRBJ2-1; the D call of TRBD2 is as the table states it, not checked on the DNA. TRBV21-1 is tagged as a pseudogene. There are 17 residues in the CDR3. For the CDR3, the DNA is TGTGCCAGTTCCAAGGGGGGGACTCTCTCGATTCACAATGAGCAGTTCTTC. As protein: CASSKGGTLSIHNEQFF.

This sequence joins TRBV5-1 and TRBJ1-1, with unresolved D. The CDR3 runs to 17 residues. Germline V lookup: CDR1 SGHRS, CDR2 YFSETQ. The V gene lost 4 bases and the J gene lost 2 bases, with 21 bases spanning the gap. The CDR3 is CASSPPPPQLGNTEAFF. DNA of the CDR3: TGCGCCAGCAGCCCTCCCCCCCCTCAGTTGGGAAACACTGAAGCTTTCTTT.

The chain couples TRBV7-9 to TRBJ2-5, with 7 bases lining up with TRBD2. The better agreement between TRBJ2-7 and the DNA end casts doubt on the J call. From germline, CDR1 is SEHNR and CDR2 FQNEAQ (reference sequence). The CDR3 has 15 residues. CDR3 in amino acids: CASSSGREASYEQYF. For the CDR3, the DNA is TGTGCCAGCAGCTCAGGACGGGAGGCCAGCTACGAGCAGTACTTC.

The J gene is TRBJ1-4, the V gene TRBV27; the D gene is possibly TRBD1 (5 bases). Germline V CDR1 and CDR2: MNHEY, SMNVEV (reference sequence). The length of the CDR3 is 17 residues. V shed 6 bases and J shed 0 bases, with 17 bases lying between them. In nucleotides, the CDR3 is TGTGCCAGCAGCCCTTACCCGGGGGTTTCAACTAATGAAAAACTGTTTTTT. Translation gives CASSPYPGVSTNEKLFF.

The CDR3 protein is CAISGGRGSYNEQFF. The CDR3 DNA is TGTGCCATCAGTGGCGGGAGGGGGTCCTACAATGAGCAGTTCTTC. This chain joins TRBV10-3 and TRBJ2-1; 9 positions match TRBD2. Germline loops: CDR1 ENHRY, CDR2 SYGVKD. The CDR3 consists of 15 residues. The trim removed 4 bases at V and 1 base at J, leaving 2 bases unmatched.

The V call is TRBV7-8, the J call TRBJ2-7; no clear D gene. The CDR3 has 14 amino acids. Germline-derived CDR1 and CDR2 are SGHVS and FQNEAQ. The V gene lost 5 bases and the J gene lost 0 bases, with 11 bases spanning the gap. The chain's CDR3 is CASSVTRSSYEQYF. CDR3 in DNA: TGTGCCAGCAGCGTAACAAGGAGCTCCTACGAGCAGTACTTC.

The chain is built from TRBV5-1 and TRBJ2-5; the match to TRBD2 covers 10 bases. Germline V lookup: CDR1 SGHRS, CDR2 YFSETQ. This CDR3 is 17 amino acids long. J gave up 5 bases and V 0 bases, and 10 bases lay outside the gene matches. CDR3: CASSLAPQREGLETQYF. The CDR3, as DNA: TGCGCCAGCAGCTTGGCCCCCCAGCGGGAGGGCCTGGAGACCCAGTACTTC.

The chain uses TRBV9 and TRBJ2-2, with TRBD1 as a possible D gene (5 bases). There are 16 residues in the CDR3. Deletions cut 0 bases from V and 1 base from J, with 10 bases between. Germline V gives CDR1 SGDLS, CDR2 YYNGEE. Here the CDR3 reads CASSVGVGENTGELFF. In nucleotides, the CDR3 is TGTGCCAGCAGCGTAGGGGTAGGGGAGAACACCGGGGAGCTGTTTTTT.

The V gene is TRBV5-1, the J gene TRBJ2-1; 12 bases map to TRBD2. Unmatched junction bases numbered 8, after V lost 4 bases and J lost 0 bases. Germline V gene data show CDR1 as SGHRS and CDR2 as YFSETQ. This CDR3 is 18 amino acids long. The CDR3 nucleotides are TGCGCCAGCAGCCTTGGACTAGCGGGGACCAGCTCCTACAATGAGCAGTTCTTC. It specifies CASSLGLAGTSSYNEQFF. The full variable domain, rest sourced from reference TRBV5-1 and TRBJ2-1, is KAGVTQTPRYLIKTRGQQVTLSCSPISGHRSVSWYQQTPGQGLQFLFEYFSETQRNKGNFPGRFSGRQFSNSRSEMNVSTLELGDSALYLCASSLGLAGTSSYNEQFFGPGTRLTVL.

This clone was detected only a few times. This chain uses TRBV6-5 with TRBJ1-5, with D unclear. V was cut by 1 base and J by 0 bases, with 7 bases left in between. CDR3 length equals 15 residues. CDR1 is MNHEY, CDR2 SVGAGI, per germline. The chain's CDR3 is CASSYFGDSNQPQHF. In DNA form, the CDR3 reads TGTGCCAGCAGTTACTTCGGAGATAGCAATCAGCCCCAGCATTTT.

CDR3: CASSPDSSGNTIYF. CDR3 nucleotides: TGTGCCAGCAGCCCGGACAGCTCTGGAAACACCATATATTTT. The rearrangement links TRBV7-6 to TRBJ1-3, with D possibly TRBD1 on 6 matching bases. V lost 5 bases, J lost 0 bases, and 8 bases lay in between. Germline V CDR1 and CDR2: SGHVS, FNYEAQ. This CDR3 contains 14 residues.

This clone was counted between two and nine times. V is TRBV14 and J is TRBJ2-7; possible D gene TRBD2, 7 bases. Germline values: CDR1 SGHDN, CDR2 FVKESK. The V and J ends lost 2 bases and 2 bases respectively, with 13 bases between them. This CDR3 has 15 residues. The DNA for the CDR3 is TGTGCCAGCAGCCAACTTTTGGGGGGGCCCTACGAGCAGTACTTC. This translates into CASSQLLGGPYEQYF.